These T cell receptor beta chains were read from a single sample in a study of blood T cell repertoires in COVID-19. Repertoires were generated with immunoSEQ multiplex PCR, while TCRdb's copy carries only in-frame clones and drops some. The sample shows about 72,000 clones, more than 75% of them seen only once. Sequenced: peripheral blood. These receptors were taken from a human donor in a cohort sampled during active COVID-19. CDR3s include the opening cysteine and the closing phenylalanine or tryptophan. Size is omitted from some rows. Given values are once, few, many or a class for expanded clones.

clone_size	v_call	cdr3_aa
-	TRBV6-6	CASSYGVAAYEQYF
-	TRBV6-2/TRBV6-3	CASSGAYEQYF
-	TRBV28	CASSLPEGGTSQPQHF
few	TRBV27	CASSGQGVSVANVLTF
-	TRBV12-5	CASALGGVQETQYF
few	TRBV27	CASSTQTGNYGYTF
-	TRBV13	CASSAGLAGGGNEQFF
once	TRBV6-9	CARSATGEAYEQYF
-	TRBV24-1	CATSRQGEETQYF
-	TRBV4-3	CASSQERRGGYGYTF
-	TRBV15	CATRTGGRQETQYF
-	TRBV5-1	CASSLVWDRQGGSPLHF
-	TRBV24-1	CATSDGGGTGELFF
-	TRBV11-2	CASSSSPSYEQYF
once	TRBV2	CASRGQGGYEQYF
-	TRBV6-2/TRBV6-3	CASSYSERIFYNEQFF
-	TRBV3-1/TRBV3-2	CASSQDGREWYYGYTF
-	TRBV5-1	CASKLTERYTDTQYF
-	TRBV6-5	CASSYGGGANYGYTF
-	TRBV27	CASRPQGLGGYTF
-	TRBV9	CASSVERGPETQYF
-	TRBV13	CASSLTEETQYF
-	TRBV28	CASSWGRDWEKLFF
-	TRBV27	CASSSSPGQGPYF
-	TRBV10-3	CATATQREGLLISDTQYF
-	TRBV3-1/TRBV3-2	CASSIRQYGYTF
-	TRBV7-3	CASSLTPAGGTDTQYF
-	TRBV10-3	CAIGPGVGDEQFF
-	TRBV27	CASSVAPPGQAYSYEQYF
-	TRBV4-3	CASSQDRQAYNEQFF
-	TRBV9	CASSPRGDSYNEQFF
-	TRBV4-1	CASSHVGQGLSYEQYF
-	TRBV2	CASSDGPAENNEQFF
-	TRBV7-3	CASSLTTSGTSSTDTQYF
-	TRBV11-2	CASSLDPASGRYEQYF
few	TRBV5-4	CASSSRDKSPLHF
few	TRBV18	CASSSSGKETQYF
-	TRBV7-3	CASSPVGGGSFDTQYF
-	TRBV5-3	CARSPRDQETQYF
-	TRBV30	CAWSGQSYEQYF
-	TRBV3-1/TRBV3-2	CASSQVGRLLYGYTF